These 9 T cell receptor beta chains came from one sample sequenced in a study of T cell responses to AZD1222 COVID-19 vaccine. TCRdb keeps only in-frame clones here, not all; method: immunoSEQ multiplex PCR. This sample has around 97,000 clones; about 90% occur once, and the top ten carry about 5%. Specimen: peripheral blood, collected on day 0 of AZD1222 vaccination. The receptors shown here come from an adult in good health.

V usage is TRBV30 and J usage is TRBJ1-1, with 7 nucleotides matching TRBD1. V was pared by 1 base and J by 4 bases, with 12 bases of the junction left unmatched. The CDR3 spans 16 residues. Germline V CDR1 and CDR2: GTSNPN, SVGIG (reference sequence). In nucleotides, the CDR3 is TGTGCCTGGAGTGCCTTGACAGGGTGGGGGAGCACTGAAGCTTTCTTT. Translating gives CAWSALTGWGSTEAFF.

The V and J genes are TRBV5-1 and TRBJ2-5; 9 bases line up with TRBD1. From germline, CDR1 is SGHRS and CDR2 YFSETQ. Unmatched junction bases numbered 7, after V lost 3 bases and J lost 4 bases. The CDR3 is 15 residues long. The CDR3 loop is CASSSPSTGGETQYF. The CDR3 nucleotides read TGCGCCAGCAGCTCCCCATCGACAGGGGGAGAGACCCAGTACTTC.

The rearrangement links TRBV28 to TRBJ1-2; possibly TRBD1 for D (5 bases). This CDR3 contains 10 residues. The germline V gene has CDR1 MDHEN and CDR2 SYDVKM. Between the trimmed V and J ends, which lost 6 bases and 6 bases, there was a span of 5 bases. Here the CDR3 DNA reads TGTGCCAGCAGGGGACATGGCTACACCTTC. Translating it yields CASRGHGYTF.

CDR3 sequence reads: CASSFAFGAGYGYTF. CDR3 nucleotide sequence: TGTGCCAGCAGCTTCGCGTTCGGGGCGGGCTATGGCTACACCTTC. The gene calls are TRBV11-2 and TRBJ1-2; D possibly corresponds to TRBD1 (5 bases). Trimming took 3 bases from V and 4 from J, leaving 15 bases between them. The length of the CDR3 is 15 residues. Germline values: CDR1 SGHAT, CDR2 FQNNGV.

This chain links TRBV27 with TRBJ1-4, with 7 bases fitting TRBD1. The CDR3 has 14 residues. The J segment lost 8 bases and the V segment lost 6 bases, leaving 9 bases of the junction unmatched. In germline, CDR1 is MNHEY, CDR2 SMNVEV (reference sequence). CDR3 residues: CASSPDRWGEKLFF. Here the CDR3 DNA reads TGTGCCAGCAGCCCGGACAGGTGGGGGGAAAAACTGTTTTTT.

The V call is TRBV10-3, the J call TRBJ1-3; no definite D call. This CDR3 contains 14 residues. Trimming removed 10 bases at V and 0 bases at J, with 13 bases between. Germline V gene data show CDR1 as ENHRY and CDR2 as SYGVKD. CDR3 sequence reads: CATGLSGSGNTIYF. The DNA for the CDR3 is TGTGCCACCGGGTTAAGTGGCTCTGGAAACACCATATATTTT.

The chain has TRBV13 and TRBJ2-1; the D gene is possibly TRBD1 (6 bases). The V and J ends lost 5 bases and 10 bases respectively, with 18 bases between them. Germline lookup yields CDR1 PRHDT and CDR2 FYEKMQ (reference sequence). CDR3 length: 14 residues. CDR3: CASSPGVAVGEQFF. As DNA, the CDR3 is TGTGCCAGCAGCCCAGGGGTGGCCGTGGGGGAGCAGTTCTTC.

The chain couples TRBV6-5 to TRBJ2-2; 7 bases agree with TRBD1. This CDR3 spans 14 amino acids. Trimming cost V 5 bases and J 1 base; bases outside gene matches: 1. Germline assignment: CDR1 MNHEY and CDR2 SVGAGI. The CDR3 here is CASSRTGNTGELFF. Written as DNA, the CDR3 is TGTGCCAGCAGTAGGACAGGGAACACCGGGGAGCTGTTTTTT.

This rearrangement joins TRBV4-2 to TRBJ2-2, with 9 bases aligning to TRBD2. With V trimmed by 4 bases and J by 6 bases, 9 bases remained unmatched. The germline gives CDR1 LGHNA, CDR2 YNFKEQ. This CDR3 has 16 residues. CDR3 sequence: CASSLASGAEAGELFF. The CDR3 bases are TGTGCCAGCAGCCTCGCTAGCGGGGCAGAGGCCGGGGAGCTGTTTTTT.